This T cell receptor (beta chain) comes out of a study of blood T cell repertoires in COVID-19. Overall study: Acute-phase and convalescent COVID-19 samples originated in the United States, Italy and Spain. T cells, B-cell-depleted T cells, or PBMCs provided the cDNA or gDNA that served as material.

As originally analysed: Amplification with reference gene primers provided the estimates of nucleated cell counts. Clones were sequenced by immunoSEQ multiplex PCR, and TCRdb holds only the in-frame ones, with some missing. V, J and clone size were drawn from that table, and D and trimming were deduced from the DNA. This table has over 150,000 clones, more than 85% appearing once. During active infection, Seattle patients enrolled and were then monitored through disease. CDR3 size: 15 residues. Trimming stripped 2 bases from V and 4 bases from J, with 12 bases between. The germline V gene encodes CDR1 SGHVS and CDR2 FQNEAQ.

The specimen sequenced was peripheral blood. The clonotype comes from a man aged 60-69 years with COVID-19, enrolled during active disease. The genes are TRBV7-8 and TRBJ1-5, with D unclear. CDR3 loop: CASSLLSVRNQPQHF. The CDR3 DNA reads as TGTGCCAGCAGCTTACTCTCCGTTCGGAATCAGCCCCAGCATTTT. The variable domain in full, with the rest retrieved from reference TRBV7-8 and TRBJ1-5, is GAGVSQSPRYKVAKRGQDVALRCDPISGHVSLFWYQQALGQGPEFLTYFQNEAQLDKSGLPSDRFFAERPEGSVSTLKIQRTQQEDSAVYLCASSLLSVRNQPQHFGDGTRLSIL.